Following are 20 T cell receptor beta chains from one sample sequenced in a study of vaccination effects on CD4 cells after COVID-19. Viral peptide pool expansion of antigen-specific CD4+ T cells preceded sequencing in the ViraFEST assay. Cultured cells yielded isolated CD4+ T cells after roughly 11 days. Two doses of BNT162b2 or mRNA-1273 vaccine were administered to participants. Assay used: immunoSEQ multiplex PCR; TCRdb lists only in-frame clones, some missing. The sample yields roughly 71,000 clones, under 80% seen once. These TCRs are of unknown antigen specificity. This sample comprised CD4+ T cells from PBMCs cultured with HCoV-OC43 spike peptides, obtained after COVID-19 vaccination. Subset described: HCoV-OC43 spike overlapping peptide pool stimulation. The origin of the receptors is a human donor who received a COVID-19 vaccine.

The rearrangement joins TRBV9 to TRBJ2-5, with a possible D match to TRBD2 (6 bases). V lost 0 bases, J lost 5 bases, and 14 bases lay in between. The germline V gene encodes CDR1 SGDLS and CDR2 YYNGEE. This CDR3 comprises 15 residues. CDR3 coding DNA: TGTGCCAGCAGCGTAGCGGGGACCGGAGGGGAGACCCAGTACTTC. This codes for CASSVAGTGGETQYF.

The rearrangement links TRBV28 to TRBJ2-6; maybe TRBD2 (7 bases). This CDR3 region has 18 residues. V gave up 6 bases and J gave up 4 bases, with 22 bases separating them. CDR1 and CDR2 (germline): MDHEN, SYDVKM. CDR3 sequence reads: CASSKGGFSASGANVLTF. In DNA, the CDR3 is TGTGCCAGCAGCAAGGGGGGGTTTAGCGCGTCCGGGGCCAACGTCCTGACTTTC.

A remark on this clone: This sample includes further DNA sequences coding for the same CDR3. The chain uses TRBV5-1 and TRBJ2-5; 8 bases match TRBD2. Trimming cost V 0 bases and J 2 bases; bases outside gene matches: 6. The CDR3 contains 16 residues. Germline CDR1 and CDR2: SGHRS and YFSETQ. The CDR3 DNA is TGCGCCAGCAGCTTGGGGACGGGGGGGGCACAAGAGACCCAGTACTTC. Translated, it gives CASSLGTGGAQETQYF. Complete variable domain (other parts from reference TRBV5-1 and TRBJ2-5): KAGVTQTPRYLIKTRGQQVTLSCSPISGHRSVSWYQQTPGQGLQFLFEYFSETQRNKGNFPGRFSGRQFSNSRSEMNVSTLELGDSALYLCASSLGTGGAQETQYFGPGTRLLVL.

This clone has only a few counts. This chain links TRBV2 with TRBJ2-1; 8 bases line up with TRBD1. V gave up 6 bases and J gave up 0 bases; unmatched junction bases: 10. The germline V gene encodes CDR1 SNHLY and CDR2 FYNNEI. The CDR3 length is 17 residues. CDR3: CASRTAGGPSSYNEQFF. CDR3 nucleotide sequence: TGTGCCAGCAGAACGGCAGGGGGCCCGAGCTCCTACAATGAGCAGTTCTTC.

The CDR3 is CASRSSGLPGAHATF. The CDR3 bases are TGTGCCAGCAGGTCTTCCGGACTCCCCGGGGCCCACGCCACCTTC. The V gene is TRBV6-5, the J gene TRBJ1-2, with a weak D call TRBD1 (5 bases). V was trimmed by 6 bases and J by 13 bases, leaving 27 bases between them. Per germline, CDR1 MNHEY and CDR2 SVGAGI. The CDR3 is 15 amino acids.

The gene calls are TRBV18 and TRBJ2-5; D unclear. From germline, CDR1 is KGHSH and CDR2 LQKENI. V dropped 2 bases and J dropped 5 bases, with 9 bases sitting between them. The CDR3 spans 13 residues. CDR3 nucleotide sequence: TGTGCCAGCTCACCAGGGGTCTTTGAGACCCAGTACTTC. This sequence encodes CASSPGVFETQYF.

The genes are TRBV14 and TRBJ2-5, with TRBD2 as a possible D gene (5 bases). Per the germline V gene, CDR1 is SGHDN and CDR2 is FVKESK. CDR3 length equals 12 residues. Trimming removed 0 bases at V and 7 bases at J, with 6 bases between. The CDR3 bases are TGTGCCAGCAGCCAAGATACTAGGACCCAGTACTTC. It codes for CASSQDTRTQYF.

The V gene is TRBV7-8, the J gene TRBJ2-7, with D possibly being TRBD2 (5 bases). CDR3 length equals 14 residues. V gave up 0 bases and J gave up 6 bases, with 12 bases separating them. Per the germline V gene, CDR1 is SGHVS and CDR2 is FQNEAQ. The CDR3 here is CASSLAGRGLEQYV. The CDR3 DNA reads TGTGCCAGCAGCTTAGCCGGCAGAGGGCTCGAGCAGTACGTC.

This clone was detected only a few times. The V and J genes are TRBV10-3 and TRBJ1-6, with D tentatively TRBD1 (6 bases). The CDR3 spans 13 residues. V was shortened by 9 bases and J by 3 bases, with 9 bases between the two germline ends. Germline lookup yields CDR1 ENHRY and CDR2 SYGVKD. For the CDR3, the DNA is TGTGCCATTCAGGGGAACTATAATTCACCCCTCCACTTT. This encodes CAIQGNYNSPLHF.

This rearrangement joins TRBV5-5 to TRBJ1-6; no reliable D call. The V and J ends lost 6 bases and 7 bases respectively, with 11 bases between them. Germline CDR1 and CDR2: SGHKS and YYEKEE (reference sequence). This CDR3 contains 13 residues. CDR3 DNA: TGTGCCAGCACGAGGGTCGGGAATTCACCCCTCCACTTT. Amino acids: CASTRVGNSPLHF.

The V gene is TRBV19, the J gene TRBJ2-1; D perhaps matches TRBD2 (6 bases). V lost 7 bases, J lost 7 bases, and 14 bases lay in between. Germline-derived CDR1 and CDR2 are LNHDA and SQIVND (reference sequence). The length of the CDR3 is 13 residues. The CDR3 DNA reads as TGTGCCAGTACACGGGGGAACCGGAATGAGCAGTTCTTC. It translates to CASTRGNRNEQFF.

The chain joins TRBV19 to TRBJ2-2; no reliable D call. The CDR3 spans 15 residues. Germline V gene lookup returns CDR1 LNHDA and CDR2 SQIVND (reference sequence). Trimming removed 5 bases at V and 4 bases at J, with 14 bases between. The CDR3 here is CASSGFSPATGELFF. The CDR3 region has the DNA TGTGCCAGTAGTGGGTTCAGCCCGGCCACCGGGGAGCTGTTTTTT.

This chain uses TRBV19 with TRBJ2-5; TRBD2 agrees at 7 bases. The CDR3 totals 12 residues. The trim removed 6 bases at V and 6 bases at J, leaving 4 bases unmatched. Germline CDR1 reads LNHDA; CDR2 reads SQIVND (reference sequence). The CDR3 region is CASRAGPQTQYF. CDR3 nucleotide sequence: TGTGCCAGTAGAGCGGGACCTCAGACCCAGTACTTC.

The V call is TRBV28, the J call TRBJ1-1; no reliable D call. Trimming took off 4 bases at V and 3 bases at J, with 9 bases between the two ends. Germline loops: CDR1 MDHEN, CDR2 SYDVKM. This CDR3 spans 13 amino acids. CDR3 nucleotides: TGTGCCAGCAGTTCTGGAGTATACACTGAAGCTTTCTTT. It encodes CASSSGVYTEAFF.

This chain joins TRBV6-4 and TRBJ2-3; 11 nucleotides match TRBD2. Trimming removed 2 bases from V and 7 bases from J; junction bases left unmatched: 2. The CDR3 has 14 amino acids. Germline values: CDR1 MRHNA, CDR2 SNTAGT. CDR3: CASSDGLAGNTQYF. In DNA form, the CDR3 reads TGTGCCAGCAGTGACGGACTAGCGGGTAATACGCAGTATTTT.

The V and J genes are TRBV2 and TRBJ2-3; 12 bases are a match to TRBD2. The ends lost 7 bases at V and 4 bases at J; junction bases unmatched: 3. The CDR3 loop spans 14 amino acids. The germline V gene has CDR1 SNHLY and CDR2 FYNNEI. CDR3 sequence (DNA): TGTGCCAGCACTAGCGGGGGGGGCTCAGATACGCAGTATTTT. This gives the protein CASTSGGGSDTQYF.

This CDR3 is CAIRTGGTDTQYF. CDR3 bases: TGTGCCATCAGGACAGGGGGTACAGATACGCAGTATTTT. The chain links TRBV10-3 to TRBJ2-3, with TRBD1 matching over 9 bases. This CDR3 has 13 residues. V was pared by 6 bases and J by 3 bases, with 1 base of the junction left unmatched. Per the germline V gene, CDR1 is ENHRY and CDR2 is SYGVKD.

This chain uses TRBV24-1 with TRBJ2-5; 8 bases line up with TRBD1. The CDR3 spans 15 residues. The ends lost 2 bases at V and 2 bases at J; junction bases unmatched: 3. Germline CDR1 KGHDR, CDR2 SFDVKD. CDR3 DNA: TGTGCCACCAGTGATTACCGGACAGGGCAAGAGACCCAGTACTTC. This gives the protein CATSDYRTGQETQYF.

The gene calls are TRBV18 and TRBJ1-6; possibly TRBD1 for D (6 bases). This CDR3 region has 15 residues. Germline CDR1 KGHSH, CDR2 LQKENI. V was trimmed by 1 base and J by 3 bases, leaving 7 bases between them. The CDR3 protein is CASSPQGGYNSPLHF. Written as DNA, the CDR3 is TGTGCCAGCTCACCACAAGGGGGCTATAATTCACCCCTCCACTTT.

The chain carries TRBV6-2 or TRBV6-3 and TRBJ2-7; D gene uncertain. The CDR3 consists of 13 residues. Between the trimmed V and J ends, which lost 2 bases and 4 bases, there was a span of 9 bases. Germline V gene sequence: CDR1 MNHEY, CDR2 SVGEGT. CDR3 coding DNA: TGTGCCAGCAGTTACCGGAATTTTTACGAGCAGTACGTC. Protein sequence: CASSYRNFYEQYV.